This TCR beta chain was obtained from a study of CD8 T cells in Susac syndrome (dated by TCRdb to about 2019). Context from the whole study: Of the Susac syndrome patients who were sequenced, about 6 had clinically active disease and roughly 8 were in clinical remission. At blood withdrawal, Susac syndrome patients were either therapy-naive, taking corticosteroids (in some cases with IVIg as well), or taking IVIg alone. The study used repertoire sequencing to test whether antigen drove CD8+ T cell activation and differentiation in Susac syndrome.

Overall study outcomes, separate from this receptor: The CD4+ T cell repertoire of patients with Susac syndrome showed no detectable clonal expansion. The TCR sequencing and HLA analysis was acknowledged to have included a relatively small number of individuals.

RNA was extracted with the RNeasy kit and roughly 0.45 to 1 ug was reverse transcribed using random hexamers. The immunoSEQ multiplex PCR assay, covering 54 Vbeta and 13 Jbeta segments, was used to amplify TCR beta CDR3 regions. To correct PCR amplification bias, a synthetic template baseline was used for both primer optimization and computational correction. The original pipeline was this. Only productive sequences were kept, with reads annotated to V, D and J genes according to IMGT and analyzed in immunoSEQ Analyzer. Clonality was calculated as one minus the Shannon entropy normalized by log2 of the number of productive unique sequences. Public and private clones were assessed among the 100 most prevalent clones of each patient and control. A clone was defined as Susac-specific if it was absent from the healthy and MS cohorts, from 1052 published viral clones and from other ImmuneACCESS disease sequences. In TCRdb, the public reads were trimmed at Q25 with fastp and aligned with MiXCR, with productive beta chains retained. Each CDR3 protein gets just one entry, which takes the most common genes and DNA from the rows behind it. The V and J calls reflect TCRdb's pipeline rather than the authors' work. The sample contains about 160,000 distinct CDR3 sequences, more than 95% of them found a single time. The ten largest clones capture around 0.12% of the sample.

Peripheral blood CD8+ and CD4+ T cells from healthy donors, Susac syndrome patients and multiple sclerosis patients were profiled using high-throughput TCR beta sequencing. Recently defined diagnostic criteria for definite or probable disease were met by the Susac syndrome patients. Bulk CD8+ and CD4+ T cells were purified by magnetic negative isolation, whereas CD8+ TEMRA cells were enriched by FACS. Blood was drawn into EDTA tubes, processed within 24 hours, and PBMCs were isolated by density gradient centrifugation. PBMCs intended for TCR sequencing were cryopreserved in liquid nitrogen and were subsequently thawed in a 37 degrees C water bath. Purity of sorted or isolated CD4+, CD8+ and CD8+ TEMRA cells was at least 90%. Trimming removed 6 bases from V and 5 bases from J; the gene matches leave 9 bases unexplained. The CDR3 numbers 15 residues from cysteine through phenylalanine. Here the CDR3 DNA is all that survives: 45 bases in frame from base 1.

A note on this clonotype: It has no known antigen specificity. No base quality information exists; no much larger clone differs at one position.

The V and J segments used are TRBV12-3 or TRBV12-4 and TRBJ2-1, with TRBD2 matching 8 junction bases. The TCR was taken from a human donor with Susac syndrome. Sequenced material: CD4+ T cells from PBMCs. The DNA sequence is given as TGTGCCAGCAGACTAAGCGGGAGAGGACACAATGAGCAGTTCTTC. This gives the protein CASRLSGRGHNEQFF.